The entry below describes one TCR beta chain. The V gene end was trimmed by 4 bases and the J gene end by 0 bases; junction bases not matched to a gene: 8. This CDR3 contains 18 residues. Germline CDR1 is LNHDA and CDR2 is SQIVND (reference sequence). Original processing notes: Cell counts per sample came from amplifying reference gene primers. The repertoire was sequenced with immunoSEQ multiplex PCR; TCRdb's copy has only in-frame clones and lacks some. That table supplies the V and J calls and clone size; D and trimming were determined from the DNA. The sample lists 35,000 to 45,000 clones; 65% to 85% were seen once. This sample is part of a study of blood T cell repertoires in COVID-19. Study in general: Samples taken during acute and convalescent COVID-19 were collected in the United States, Italy and Spain. T cells, B-cell-depleted T cells, or PBMCs provided the cDNA or gDNA that served as material.

Material: peripheral blood. V is TRBV19 and J is TRBJ2-6; 8 bases align to TRBD1. This sequence was found in a woman aged 80 or older with acute or convalescent COVID-19. The CDR3 sequence: CASSTGTGASSGANVLTF. CDR3 coding DNA: TGTGCCAGTAGTACGGGGACAGGCGCCTCCTCTGGGGCCAACGTCCTGACTTTC.